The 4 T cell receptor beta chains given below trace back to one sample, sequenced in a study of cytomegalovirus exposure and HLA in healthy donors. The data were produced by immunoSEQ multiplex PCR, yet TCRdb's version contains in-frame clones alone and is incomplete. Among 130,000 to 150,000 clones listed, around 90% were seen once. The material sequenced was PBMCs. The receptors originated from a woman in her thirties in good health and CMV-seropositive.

The CDR3 loop is CASSLISLYNEQFF. The CDR3 nucleotides read TGTGCCAGCAGTTTAATTAGCTTATACAATGAGCAGTTCTTC. The chain has TRBV28 and TRBJ2-1; D gene ambiguous. V lost 2 bases, J lost 4 bases, and 9 bases lay in between. This CDR3 is built from 14 residues. Germline V CDR1 and CDR2: MDHEN, SYDVKM.

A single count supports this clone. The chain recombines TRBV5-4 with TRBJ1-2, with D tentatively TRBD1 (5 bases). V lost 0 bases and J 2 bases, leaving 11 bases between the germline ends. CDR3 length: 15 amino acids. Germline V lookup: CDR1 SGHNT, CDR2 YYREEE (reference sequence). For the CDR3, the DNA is TGTGCCAGCAGCTTGGTGGCAGGGTGGAACTATGGCTACACCTTC. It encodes CASSLVAGWNYGYTF.

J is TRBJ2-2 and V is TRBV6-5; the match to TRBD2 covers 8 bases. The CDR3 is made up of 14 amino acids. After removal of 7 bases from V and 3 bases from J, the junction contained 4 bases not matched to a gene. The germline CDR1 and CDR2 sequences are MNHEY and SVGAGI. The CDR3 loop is CASMRGADTGELFF. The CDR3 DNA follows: TGTGCCAGCATGCGGGGGGCGGACACCGGGGAGCTGTTTTTT.

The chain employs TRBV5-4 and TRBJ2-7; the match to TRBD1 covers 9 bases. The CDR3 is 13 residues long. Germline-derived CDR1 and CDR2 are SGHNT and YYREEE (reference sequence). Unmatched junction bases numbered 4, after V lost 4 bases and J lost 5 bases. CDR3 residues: CASSPGQGDEQYF. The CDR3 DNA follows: TGTGCCAGCAGCCCGGGACAGGGAGACGAGCAGTACTTC.